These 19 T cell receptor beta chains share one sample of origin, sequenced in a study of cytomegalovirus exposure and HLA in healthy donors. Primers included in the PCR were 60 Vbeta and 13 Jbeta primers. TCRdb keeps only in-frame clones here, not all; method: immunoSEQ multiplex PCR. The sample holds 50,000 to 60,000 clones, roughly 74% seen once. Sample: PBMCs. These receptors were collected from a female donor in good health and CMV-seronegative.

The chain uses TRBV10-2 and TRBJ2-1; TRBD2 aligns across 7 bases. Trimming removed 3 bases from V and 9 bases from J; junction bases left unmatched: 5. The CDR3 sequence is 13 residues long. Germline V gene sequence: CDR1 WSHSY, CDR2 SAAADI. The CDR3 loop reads CASSDSGRGEQFF. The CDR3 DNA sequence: TGCGCCAGCAGTGACTCTGGGAGGGGTGAGCAGTTCTTC.

The CDR3 coding sequence is TGCGCCAGCAGTGTGGTGCCCAGGGAGACCCAGTACTTC. Protein product: CASSVVPRETQYF. The chain combines TRBV10-2 with TRBJ2-5; no firm D call. V shed 4 bases and J shed 5 bases, with 11 bases lying between them. Germline V lookup: CDR1 WSHSY, CDR2 SAAADI. This CDR3 is 13 amino acids long.

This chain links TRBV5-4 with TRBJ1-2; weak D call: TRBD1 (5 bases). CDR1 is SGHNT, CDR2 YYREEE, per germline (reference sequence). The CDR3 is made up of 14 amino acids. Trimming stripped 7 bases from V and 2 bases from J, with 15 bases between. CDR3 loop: CASSGQGRNYGYTF. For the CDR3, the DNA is TGTGCCAGCTCCGGGCAGGGTAGGAACTATGGCTACACCTTC.

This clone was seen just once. The CDR3 sequence: CASSMRRLAGGHQETQYF. In DNA, the CDR3 is TGTGCCAGTAGTATGCGGCGACTAGCGGGGGGCCACCAAGAGACCCAGTACTTC. The gene calls are TRBV19 and TRBJ2-5, with 13 nucleotides matching TRBD2. The V gene end was trimmed by 3 bases and the J gene end by 0 bases; junction bases not matched to a gene: 7. Germline loops: CDR1 LNHDA, CDR2 SQIVND (reference sequence). This CDR3 has 18 amino acids. Together with reference TRBV19 and TRBJ2-5, the CDR3 gives the full variable domain: DGGITQSPKYLFRKEGQNVTLSCEQNLNHDAMYWYRQDPGQGLRLIYYSQIVNDFQKGDIAEGYSVSREKKESFPLTVTSAQKNPTAFYLCASSMRRLAGGHQETQYFGPGTRLLVL.

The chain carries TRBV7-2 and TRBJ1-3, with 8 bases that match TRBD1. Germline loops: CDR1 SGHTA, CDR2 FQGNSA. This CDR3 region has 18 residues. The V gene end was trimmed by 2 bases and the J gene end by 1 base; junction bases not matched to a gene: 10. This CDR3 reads CASSLNPGQGGSGNTIYF. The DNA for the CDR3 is TGTGCCAGCAGCTTAAATCCCGGACAGGGAGGGTCTGGAAACACCATATATTTT.

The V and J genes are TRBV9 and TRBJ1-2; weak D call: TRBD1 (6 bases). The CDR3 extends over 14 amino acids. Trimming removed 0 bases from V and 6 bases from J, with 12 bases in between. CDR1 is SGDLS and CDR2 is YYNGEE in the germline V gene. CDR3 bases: TGTGCCAGCAGCGTAGGAGGGGCAGGGGATGGCTACACCTTC. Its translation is CASSVGGAGDGYTF.

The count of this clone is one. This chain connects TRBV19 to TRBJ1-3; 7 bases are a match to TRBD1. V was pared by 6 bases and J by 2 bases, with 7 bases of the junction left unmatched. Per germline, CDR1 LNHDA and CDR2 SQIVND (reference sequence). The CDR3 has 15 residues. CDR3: CASSANRGAGNTIYF. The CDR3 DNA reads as TGTGCCAGTAGCGCAAACAGGGGAGCTGGAAACACCATATATTTT.

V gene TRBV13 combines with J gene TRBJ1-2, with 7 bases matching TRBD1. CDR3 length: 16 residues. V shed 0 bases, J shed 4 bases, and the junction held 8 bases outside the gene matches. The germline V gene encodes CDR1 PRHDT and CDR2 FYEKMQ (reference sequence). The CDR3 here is CASSLGSGTARYGYTF. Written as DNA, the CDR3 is TGTGCCAGCAGCTTAGGGTCTGGGACAGCCCGCTATGGCTACACCTTC.

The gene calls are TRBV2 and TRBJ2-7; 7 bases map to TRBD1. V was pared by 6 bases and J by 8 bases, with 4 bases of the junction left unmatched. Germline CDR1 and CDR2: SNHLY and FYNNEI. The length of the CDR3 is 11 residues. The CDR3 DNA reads TGTGCCAGCAGAGACAGGGACAAGCAGTACTTC. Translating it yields CASRDRDKQYF.

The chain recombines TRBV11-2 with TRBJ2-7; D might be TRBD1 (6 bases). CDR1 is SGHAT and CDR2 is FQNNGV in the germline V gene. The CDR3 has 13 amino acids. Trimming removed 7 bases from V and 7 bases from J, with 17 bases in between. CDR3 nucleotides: TGTGCCAGCACCCTTGGGGTCACAGGGGAGCAGTACTTC. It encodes CASTLGVTGEQYF. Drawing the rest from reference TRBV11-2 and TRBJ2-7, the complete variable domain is EAGVAQSPRYKIIEKRQSVAFWCNPISGHATLYWYQQILGQGPKLLIQFQNNGVVDDSQLPKDRFSAERLKGVDSTLKIQPAKLEDSAVYLCASTLGVTGEQYFGPGTRLTVT.

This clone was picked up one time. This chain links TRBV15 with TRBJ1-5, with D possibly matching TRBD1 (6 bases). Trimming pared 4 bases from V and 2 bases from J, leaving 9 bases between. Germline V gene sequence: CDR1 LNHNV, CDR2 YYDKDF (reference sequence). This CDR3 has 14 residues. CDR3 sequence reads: CATSTYRGNQPQHF. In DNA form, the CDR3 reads TGTGCCACCAGCACTTACAGGGGCAATCAGCCCCAGCATTTT.

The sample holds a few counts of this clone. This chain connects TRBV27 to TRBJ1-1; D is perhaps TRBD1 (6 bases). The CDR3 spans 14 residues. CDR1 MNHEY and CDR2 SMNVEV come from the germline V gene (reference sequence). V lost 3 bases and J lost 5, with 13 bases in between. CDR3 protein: CASSFDTQGTEAFF. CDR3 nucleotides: TGTGCCAGCAGTTTTGACACCCAGGGGACTGAAGCTTTCTTT.

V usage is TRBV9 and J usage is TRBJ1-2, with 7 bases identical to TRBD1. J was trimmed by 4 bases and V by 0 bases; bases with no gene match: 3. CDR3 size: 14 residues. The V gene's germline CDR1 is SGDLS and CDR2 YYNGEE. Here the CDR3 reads CASSVGGQLYGYTF. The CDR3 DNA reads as TGTGCCAGCAGCGTAGGGGGACAGCTCTATGGCTACACCTTC.

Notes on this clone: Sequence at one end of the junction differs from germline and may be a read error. The CDR3 region is CASSPLAGGSYEQYF. Here the CDR3 DNA reads TGTGCTAGCAGCCCACTAGCGGGGGGCTCCTACGAGCAGTACTTC. The rearrangement uses TRBV7-7 and TRBJ2-7; 12 bases map to TRBD2. CDR1 is SSHAT, CDR2 FNYEAQ, per germline (reference sequence). The CDR3 sequence is 15 residues long.

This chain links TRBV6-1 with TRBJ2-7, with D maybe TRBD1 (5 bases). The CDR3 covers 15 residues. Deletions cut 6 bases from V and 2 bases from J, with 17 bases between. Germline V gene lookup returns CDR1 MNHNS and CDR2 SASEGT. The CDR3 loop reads CASRTQDTLTYEQYF. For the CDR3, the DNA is TGTGCCAGCAGAACCCAGGACACTCTGACCTACGAGCAGTACTTC.

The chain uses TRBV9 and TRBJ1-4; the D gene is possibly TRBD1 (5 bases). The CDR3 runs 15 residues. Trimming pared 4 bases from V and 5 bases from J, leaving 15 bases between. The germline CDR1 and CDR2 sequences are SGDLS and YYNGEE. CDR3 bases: TGTGCCAGCAGCTCCCCCGCGGCAGGGAATGAAAAACTGTTTTTT. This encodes CASSSPAAGNEKLFF. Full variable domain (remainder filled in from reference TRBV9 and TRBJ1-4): DSGVTQTPKHLITATGQRVTLRCSPRSGDLSVYWYQQSLDQGLQFLIQYYNGEERAKGNILERFSAQQFPDLHSELNLSSLELGDSALYFCASSSPAAGNEKLFFGSGTQLSVL.

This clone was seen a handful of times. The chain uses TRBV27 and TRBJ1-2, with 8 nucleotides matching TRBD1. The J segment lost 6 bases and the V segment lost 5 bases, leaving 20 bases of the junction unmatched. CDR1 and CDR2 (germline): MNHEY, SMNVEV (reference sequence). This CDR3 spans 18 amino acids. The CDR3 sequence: CASSPSLMTGAANHGYTF. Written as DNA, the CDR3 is TGTGCCAGCAGTCCGAGTTTAATGACAGGGGCCGCAAATCATGGCTACACCTTC.

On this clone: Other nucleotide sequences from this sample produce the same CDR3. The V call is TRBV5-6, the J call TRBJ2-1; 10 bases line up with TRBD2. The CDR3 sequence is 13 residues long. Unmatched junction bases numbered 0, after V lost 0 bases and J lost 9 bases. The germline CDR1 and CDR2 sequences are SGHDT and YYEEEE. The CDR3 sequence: CASSLGLAGEQFF. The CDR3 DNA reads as TGTGCCAGCAGCTTGGGACTAGCGGGTGAGCAGTTCTTC.

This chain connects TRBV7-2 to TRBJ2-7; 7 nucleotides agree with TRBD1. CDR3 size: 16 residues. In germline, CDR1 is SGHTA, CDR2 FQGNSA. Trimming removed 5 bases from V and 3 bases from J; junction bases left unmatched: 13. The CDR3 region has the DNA TGTGCCAGCAGCGCCCAAAACAGGGGAAGGGGCTACGAGCAGTACTTC. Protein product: CASSAQNRGRGYEQYF.